These T cell receptor beta chains were read from a single sample in a study of blood T cell repertoires in COVID-19. Produced via immunoSEQ multiplex PCR; TCRdb's table is partial and in-frame only. The data hold around 470,000 clones, with roughly 91% observed a single time. The source material was PBMCs or T cells enriched from blood (not recorded which). Receptors originate from a man between 18 and 35 years old who had recovered from COVID-19. CDR3s include the opening cysteine and the closing phenylalanine or tryptophan. A D gene is named only where the DNA matches it firmly. Not all rows give a size; the values are once, few, many and, for expanded clones, a class.

d_gene | j_gene | abundance | v_gene | CDR3aa | CDR3nt
TRBD2 | TRBJ2-7 | . | TRBV5-1 | CASSGPGLPYEQYF | TGCGCCAGCAGCGGTCCGGGACTACCCTACGAGCAGTACTTC
. | TRBJ2-2 | . | TRBV18 | CASSPNGGRDTGELFF | TGTGCCAGCTCACCAAATGGAGGCAGAGACACCGGGGAGCTGTTTTTT
. | TRBJ2-1 | . | TRBV20-1 | CSASLGGAGNEQFF | TGCAGTGCTAGTTTGGGGGGGGCTGGCAATGAGCAGTTCTTC
. | TRBJ1-4 | . | TRBV28 | CATHAGRVEKLFF | TGTGCCACGCACGCGGGACGGGTAGAAAAACTGTTTTTT
. | TRBJ2-1 | . | TRBV27 | CGTSLGGNNEQFF | TGTGGGACATCGCTAGGAGGGAACAATGAGCAGTTCTTC
. | TRBJ1-1 | . | TRBV9 | CASSVAPTGMNTEAFF | TGTGCCAGCAGCGTAGCTCCAACAGGGATGAACACTGAAGCTTTCTTT
. | TRBJ1-1 | . | TRBV27 | CASSRRGTEAFF | TGTGCCAGCAGCCGCCGGGGAACTGAAGCTTTCTTT
. | TRBJ2-6 | once | TRBV5-1 | CASSPGQTGANVLTF | TGCGCCAGCAGCCCAGGACAAACTGGGGCCAACGTCCTGACTTTC
. | TRBJ1-2 | . | TRBV28 | CASSGGWDFTF | TGTGCCAGCAGTGGGGGGTGGGACTTCACCTTC
TRBD1 | TRBJ1-2 | . | TRBV9 | CASSARTGAYGYTF | TGTGCCAGCAGCGCCCGGACAGGGGCCTATGGCTACACCTTC
. | TRBJ2-7 | . | TRBV3-1/TRBV3-2 | CASSPQVRSGEQYF | TGTGCCAGCAGCCCACAGGTACGGTCGGGCGAGCAGTACTTC
. | TRBJ1-2 | . | TRBV27 | CASSPSLPGGGYGYTF | TGTGCCAGCAGTCCCAGTCTCCCGGGGGGAGGGTATGGCTACACCTTC
. | TRBJ1-2 | . | TRBV7-2 | CASSLGRIYGYTF | TGTGCCAGCAGCTTAGGGCGGATCTATGGCTACACCTTC
. | TRBJ1-5 | . | TRBV10-1 | CATTTVGRNQPQHF | TGCGCCACCACGACAGTCGGCCGCAATCAGCCCCAGCATTTT
. | TRBJ1-4 | . | TRBV7-6 | CASSVGHGETNEKLFF | TGTGCCAGCAGCGTGGGACATGGGGAGACTAATGAAAAACTGTTTTTT
TRBD1 | TRBJ2-2 | . | TRBV11-3 | CASSWGDRSPGELFF | TGTGCCAGCAGTTGGGGGGACAGGAGCCCCGGGGAGCTGTTTTTT
. | TRBJ1-1 | . | TRBV5-6 | CASSLDPGGEAFF | TGTGCCAGCAGCTTGGATCCCGGGGGTGAAGCTTTCTTT
. | TRBJ1-5 | . | TRBV19 | CASTQGVGNQPQHF | TGTGCCAGTACCCAGGGCGTAGGAAATCAGCCCCAGCATTTT
TRBD2 | TRBJ2-7 | few | TRBV5-4 | CASSVGLAVYEQYF | TGTGCCAGCAGCGTGGGACTAGCGGTCTACGAGCAGTACTTC
. | TRBJ2-5 | . | TRBV28 | CASSRFPETQYF | TGTGCCAGCAGTCGGTTCCCGGAGACCCAGTACTTC
. | TRBJ2-5 | once | TRBV19 | CASSDNYQETQYF | TGTGCCAGTAGCGATAACTACCAAGAGACCCAGTACTTC
TRBD1 | TRBJ1-1 | . | TRBV12-5 | CASGHDRDGAFF | TGTGCTAGTGGTCACGACAGGGACGGCGCTTTCTTT
. | TRBJ1-1 | . | TRBV7-9 | CASRIGQMPNTEAFF | TGTGCCAGCAGGATCGGACAGATGCCGAACACTGAAGCTTTCTTT